This T cell receptor (beta chain) is drawn from a study of T-cell reconstitution after alpha-beta-depleted transplantation in children. TCRbeta library preparation incorporated unique molecular identifiers. One entry per CDR3 protein results from TCRdb running MiXCR on the PCR reads. The sample lists just over 70,000 distinct CDR3 sequences, 5.5% to 7.5% occurring once. The V gene lost 3 bases and the J gene lost 1 base, with 6 bases spanning the gap. The CDR3 has 14 residues. Germline V gene sequence: CDR1 KGHSH, CDR2 LQKENI. Material: PBMCs from the stem cell graft donor, obtained from the stem cell graft. J is TRBJ2-2 and V is TRBV18; D call uncertain. This clonotype was obtained from a human donor who donated a stem cell graft to a child with acute lymphoblastic leukemia. The CDR3 DNA follows: TGTGCCAGCTCACCGCGCCTGAACACCGGGGAGCTGTTTTTT. Protein product: CASSPRLNTGELFF.